Below, 4 T cell receptor beta chains from the same sample are listed, as sequenced in a study of T cells in Graves' hyperthyroidism and ophthalmopathy. The investigators amplified TCR beta CDR3 regions from RNA transcripts. TCR CDR3 regions were first amplified by RT-PCR with HTBI primers. Using its own MiXCR run on the multiplex PCR reads, TCRdb lists one record per CDR3 protein. The sample yields some 270,000 distinct CDR3 sequences, around 15% seen once. Specimen: blood. These receptors came from a woman in her forties with Graves' hyperthyroidism.

Worth noting for this clonotype: A read error may explain this, as a much larger clone is one base away. The gene calls are TRBV15 and TRBJ2-1, with D unclear. Germline CDR1 reads LNHNV; CDR2 reads YYDKDF (reference sequence). The CDR3 runs 14 residues. The CDR3 loop reads CATSGDKSGLEQFF. DNA for the CDR3: TGTGCCACCAGCGGAGATAAGTCTGGGCTGGAGCAGTTCTTC.

Only a few counts were recorded for this clonotype. J is TRBJ2-7 and V is TRBV7-2; 7 bases agree with TRBD1. This CDR3 contains 15 residues. J gave up 2 bases and V 8 bases, and 12 bases lay outside the gene matches. Germline values: CDR1 SGHTA, CDR2 FQGNSA. This CDR3 reads CASGPRQGQTYEQYF. The CDR3 region has the DNA TGTGCCAGCGGCCCGAGGCAGGGACAGACCTACGAGCAGTACTTC.

This chain uses TRBV29-1 with TRBJ2-3; TRBD1 aligns across 8 bases. V lost 6 bases, J lost 3 bases, and 5 bases stayed unmatched. Germline V gives CDR1 SQVTM, CDR2 ANQGSEA. The CDR3 loop spans 13 amino acids. CDR3 bases: TGCAGCGTGGCAGGGGGCCAGACAGATACGCAGTATTTT. Amino acid sequence: CSVAGGQTDTQYF.

This chain joins TRBV6-9 and TRBJ1-1; D is possibly TRBD1 (5 bases). The V end lost 3 bases, the J end lost 11 bases, and 16 bases lay between the germline ends. CDR3 length: 13 amino acids. Looked up from germline, CDR1 is MNHGY and CDR2 is SVAAGI. CDR3 protein: CASSYGTHSGAFF. The CDR3 DNA reads as TGTGCCAGCAGTTACGGGACCCACAGTGGGGCTTTCTTT.